This TCR beta chain was sequenced for a study of post-analysis software for immune sequencing data. Study information: The cohort encompassed relapsing-remitting, secondary progressive and progressive-relapsing multiple sclerosis disease courses.

Carried by the TCR beta cDNA libraries were unique molecular identifiers. Each batch of 1 to 10 million T cells produced approximately 470,000 cDNA molecules. TCRdb reprocessed the PCR reads with MiXCR, giving one entry per CDR3 protein. The top ten clones hold around 0.6% of a sample with about 760,000 distinct CDR3 sequences, just under 30% of them seen once. Overall study results and limits: Diversity measured as normalized Chao1 was significantly lower in multiple sclerosis patients than in controls.

In its sample, this clonotype was seen a few times. Its antigen is not identified. This sequence originates from a girl aged 5-17 years with multiple sclerosis. Sequenced: blood.

The CDR3 bases are TGCAGTGCTAGAGACCCGGGAGGCTACACCTTC. It specifies CSARDPGGYTF. V and J are TRBV20-1 and TRBJ1-2; D is undetermined. V shed 0 bases and J shed 8 bases, with 7 bases lying between them. Germline CDR1 reads DFQATT; CDR2 reads SNEGSKA (reference sequence). This CDR3 has 11 amino acids.